Listed below are T cell receptor beta chains from one sample, sequenced in a study of blood T cell repertoires in COVID-19. Using immunoSEQ multiplex PCR, the repertoire was profiled, and TCRdb retains in-frame clones only, with some absent. The repertoire holds more than 55,000 clones, around 87% seen once, with roughly 6.7% in the top ten. The sequenced sample was peripheral blood. All receptors come from a man between 60 and 75 years old with active or convalescent COVID-19. Both conserved end residues are part of each CDR3. A D gene is named only where the DNA matches it firmly. The size entry is marked missing in some rows and otherwise reads once, few, many or a size class.

v_gene: TRBV19
j_gene: TRBJ2-7
d_gene: -
abundance: -
CDR3nt: TGTGCCAGTAGTATGCCCGGGGGAACGTCCTACGAGCAGTACTTC
CDR3aa: CASSMPGGTSYEQYF

v_gene: TRBV11-2
j_gene: TRBJ2-1
d_gene: -
abundance: -
CDR3nt: TGTGCCAGCAGCCCCAGAGTTGTGCGGGAGCAGTTCTTC
CDR3aa: CASSPRVVREQFF

v_gene: TRBV6-5
j_gene: TRBJ2-3
d_gene: -
abundance: -
CDR3nt: TGTGCCAGCTCAAGCACAGATACGCAGTATTTT
CDR3aa: CASSSTDTQYF

v_gene: TRBV5-1
j_gene: TRBJ1-3
d_gene: TRBD1
abundance: -
CDR3nt: TGCGCCAGCAGCCTACAGGGGAGCTCTGGAAACACCATATATTTT
CDR3aa: CASSLQGSSGNTIYF

v_gene: TRBV11-2
j_gene: TRBJ1-1
d_gene: -
abundance: few
CDR3nt: TGTGCCAGCAGTCCACCTATTCGCTCTGAAGCTTTCTTT
CDR3aa: CASSPPIRSEAFF

v_gene: TRBV10-2
j_gene: TRBJ1-6
d_gene: TRBD1
abundance: -
CDR3nt: TGCGCCAGCAGCAACAGGGGGCGAGGTGTAACCCTCCACTTT
CDR3aa: CASSNRGRGVTLHF

v_gene: TRBV5-1
j_gene: TRBJ1-2
d_gene: TRBD1
abundance: -
CDR3nt: TGCGCCAGCAGCTTGGAGGGACAGGGGAACTATGGCTACACCTTC
CDR3aa: CASSLEGQGNYGYTF

v_gene: TRBV15
j_gene: TRBJ2-1
d_gene: TRBD1
abundance: few
CDR3nt: TGTGCCACCAGCAGAGAAGGACAGGCGCCCTACAATGAGCAGTTCTTC
CDR3aa: CATSREGQAPYNEQFF

v_gene: TRBV10-3
j_gene: TRBJ1-1
d_gene: -
abundance: -
CDR3nt: TGTGCCATCAGTGCCAGGGAGGGAATGAACACTGAAGCTTTCTTT
CDR3aa: CAISAREGMNTEAFF

v_gene: TRBV2
j_gene: TRBJ2-1
d_gene: TRBD1
abundance: -
CDR3nt: TGTGCCAGCAGGGGACAGACCTCCTACAATGAGCAGTTCTTC
CDR3aa: CASRGQTSYNEQFF

v_gene: TRBV7-2
j_gene: TRBJ2-7
d_gene: TRBD2
abundance: -
CDR3nt: TGTGCCAGCAGTTCGAAACCGGGACTAGCTCGTGAGCAGTACTTC
CDR3aa: CASSSKPGLAREQYF

v_gene: TRBV6-5
j_gene: TRBJ2-1
d_gene: -
abundance: -
CDR3nt: TGTGCCAGCAGCCCGTCGGTTCCCTCCTACAATGAGCAGTTCTTC
CDR3aa: CASSPSVPSYNEQFF

v_gene: TRBV24-1
j_gene: TRBJ1-2
d_gene: TRBD1
abundance: -
CDR3nt: TGTGCCGCCTCGGGACAGAGTAACTATGGCTACACCTTC
CDR3aa: CAASGQSNYGYTF

v_gene: TRBV10-3
j_gene: TRBJ2-7
d_gene: TRBD2
abundance: -
CDR3nt: TGTGCCATCAGTGAGGCAGGGACCCTAGCGGGAAGAGGGCGCGAGCAGTACTTC
CDR3aa: CAISEAGTLAGRGREQYF

v_gene: TRBV6-6
j_gene: TRBJ2-3
d_gene: -
abundance: -
CDR3nt: TGTGCCAGCAGTTACAGGGCCCGAAGTGGGGCGGATACGCAGTATTTT
CDR3aa: CASSYRARSGADTQYF

v_gene: TRBV3-1/TRBV3-2
j_gene: TRBJ1-4
d_gene: TRBD1
abundance: once
CDR3nt: TGTGCCAGCAGCCAAAATCCCATACAGGGGGCTTTTGAAAAACTGTTTTTT
CDR3aa: CASSQNPIQGAFEKLFF

v_gene: TRBV3-1/TRBV3-2
j_gene: TRBJ2-3
d_gene: TRBD2
abundance: -
CDR3nt: TGTGCCAGCAGCCGGACCGGGACTAGCCGGGCAGATACGCAGTATTTT
CDR3aa: CASSRTGTSRADTQYF

v_gene: TRBV6-5
j_gene: TRBJ1-1
d_gene: -
abundance: -
CDR3nt: TGTGCCAGCAGTTACGAGGGTGGTGGCACTGAAGCTTTCTTT
CDR3aa: CASSYEGGGTEAFF

v_gene: TRBV2
j_gene: TRBJ1-1
d_gene: -
abundance: -
CDR3nt: TGTGCCAGCAGTGTTCTTTTAATGCGGACTGAAGCTTTCTTT
CDR3aa: CASSVLLMRTEAFF

v_gene: TRBV19
j_gene: TRBJ2-7
d_gene: TRBD1
abundance: -
CDR3nt: TGTGCCAGTAGAACTCGGGACAGGGTCTCCTACGAGCAGTACTTC
CDR3aa: CASRTRDRVSYEQYF

v_gene: TRBV27
j_gene: TRBJ2-7
d_gene: TRBD2
abundance: once
CDR3nt: TGTGCCAGCAGTTTATCCCCTGGACTAGCGGGGTATAACGAGCAGTACTTC
CDR3aa: CASSLSPGLAGYNEQYF

v_gene: TRBV28
j_gene: TRBJ1-5
d_gene: -
abundance: -
CDR3nt: TGTGCCAGCAGTTCAGCCGGGGGAAGCAATCAGCCCCAGCATTTT
CDR3aa: CASSSAGGSNQPQHF

v_gene: TRBV3-1/TRBV3-2
j_gene: TRBJ1-5
d_gene: TRBD1
abundance: -
CDR3nt: TGTGCCAGCAGCCATGGGACAGCAGACCATCAGCCCCAGCATTTT
CDR3aa: CASSHGTADHQPQHF

v_gene: TRBV5-4
j_gene: TRBJ1-3
d_gene: TRBD1
abundance: -
CDR3nt: TGTGCCAGCAGCCCACAGACAGGGGGCTCTGGAAACACCATATATTTT
CDR3aa: CASSPQTGGSGNTIYF

v_gene: TRBV18
j_gene: TRBJ1-1
d_gene: -
abundance: -
CDR3nt: TGTGCCAGCTCACCAGTGCAGGGGACTGAAGCTTTCTTT
CDR3aa: CASSPVQGTEAFF

v_gene: TRBV7-9
j_gene: TRBJ2-5
d_gene: TRBD2
abundance: -
CDR3nt: TGTGCCAGCAGCTTAGAGACTAGCGGGGCCCAAGAGACCCAGTACTTC
CDR3aa: CASSLETSGAQETQYF

v_gene: TRBV2
j_gene: TRBJ2-5
d_gene: TRBD2
abundance: -
CDR3nt: TGTGCCAGCAGTGAGTGGGTGGGGGGGACCATGGAGACCCAGTACTTC
CDR3aa: CASSEWVGGTMETQYF

v_gene: TRBV6-2/TRBV6-3
j_gene: TRBJ1-2
d_gene: -
abundance: -
CDR3nt: TGTGCCAGCAGTCGCCCCGGGACAAACTATGGCTACACCTTC
CDR3aa: CASSRPGTNYGYTF

v_gene: TRBV9
j_gene: TRBJ2-3
d_gene: TRBD2
abundance: -
CDR3nt: TGTGCCAGCAGCGTAGCGGCTAGCGGGGGCACAGATACGCAGTATTTT
CDR3aa: CASSVAASGGTDTQYF

v_gene: TRBV7-9
j_gene: TRBJ2-7
d_gene: TRBD1
abundance: once
CDR3nt: TGTGCCAGCAAATTAAACTCTGGACAGGTCTACGAGCAGTACTTC
CDR3aa: CASKLNSGQVYEQYF

v_gene: TRBV2
j_gene: TRBJ2-3
d_gene: TRBD2
abundance: -
CDR3nt: TGTGCCGGGAGGGTAAGGGCCGGGGTAGATACGCAGTATTTT
CDR3aa: CAGRVRAGVDTQYF

v_gene: TRBV6-5
j_gene: TRBJ1-4
d_gene: -
abundance: once
CDR3nt: TGTGCCAGCAGGGGGCCAACTAATGAAAAACTGTTTTTT
CDR3aa: CASRGPTNEKLFF

v_gene: TRBV27
j_gene: TRBJ1-5
d_gene: -
abundance: -
CDR3nt: TGTGCCAGCAGTTTATCGAGGGCACAGCCCCAGCATTTT
CDR3aa: CASSLSRAQPQHF

v_gene: TRBV11-2
j_gene: TRBJ2-7
d_gene: -
abundance: -
CDR3nt: TGTGCCAGCAGCCTCATAGGGGGATCCTACGAGCAGTACTTC
CDR3aa: CASSLIGGSYEQYF

v_gene: TRBV7-2
j_gene: TRBJ2-2
d_gene: TRBD2
abundance: -
CDR3nt: TGTGCCAGCAGCTTAGATGTGGGGAGGGCCGGGGAGCTGTTTTTT
CDR3aa: CASSLDVGRAGELFF

v_gene: TRBV7-6
j_gene: TRBJ2-3
d_gene: -
abundance: once
CDR3nt: TGTGCCAGCAGCTTACCCTTAGCGGAGTCTAGCACAGATACGCAGTATTTT
CDR3aa: CASSLPLAESSTDTQYF

v_gene: TRBV3-1/TRBV3-2
j_gene: TRBJ1-2
d_gene: TRBD1
abundance: -
CDR3nt: TGTGCCAGCAGCCAATCGAAAGGACAGGGGTTGGTGAACTATGGCTACACCTTC
CDR3aa: CASSQSKGQGLVNYGYTF